Described below is a single T cell receptor (beta chain) sequence and its context. Its target is not known. This sample was taken from a study of T cells in Graves' hyperthyroidism and ophthalmopathy. The source material, RNA transcripts, was used to amplify TCR beta CDR3 regions. TCR CDR3 regions were first amplified by RT-PCR with HTBI primers. Each CDR3 protein is one row after TCRdb ran MiXCR on the multiplex PCR reads. The sample includes 95,000 to 100,000 distinct CDR3 sequences, around 52% of them seen just once. V shed 5 bases, J shed 12 bases, and the junction held 7 bases outside the gene matches. The length of the CDR3 is 13 residues. Across 18 months, stable Graves' hyperthyroidism was marked by no progression to ophthalmopathy. Subjects aged 18 to 65 presented with newly diagnosed hyperthyroidism of less than 2 months' duration. From approximately 9.1 ml of fresh peripheral blood, PBMCs were isolated.

Study-wide results and caveats: Ophthalmopathy was identified by the model a median about 6 months ahead of onset.

The V call is TRBV12-3 or TRBV12-4, the J call TRBJ1-4; 9 nucleotides match TRBD1. Sequencing was done on a sample of blood. This receptor was taken from a woman between 40 and 55 years old with Graves' hyperthyroidism. In DNA form, the CDR3 reads TGTGCCAGCAGTCCGAGGTGGACAGGGGAACTGTTTTTT. It translates to CASSPRWTGELFF.